This T cell receptor beta chain was found in a study of cytomegalovirus exposure and HLA in healthy donors. Study observations and caveats: When analyzed later, a missense DCLRE1C variant was found to be linked to TCR beta V- and J-gene trimming. Sequencing artifact likely explains a cluster of highly shared sequence variants. The Asian-associated ancestry cluster reportedly had fewer N-insertions than the approximately 670-donor mean in a later analysis.

Both 60 Vbeta primers and 13 Jbeta primers went into the PCR. Repertoires were generated with immunoSEQ multiplex PCR, while TCRdb's copy carries only in-frame clones and drops some. The top ten clones hold roughly 5.4% of a sample with more than 95,000 clones, over 60% of them seen once. Note on this clone: Its antigen remains unknown.

The CDR3 is 15 residues long. Germline-derived CDR1 and CDR2 are MNHEY and SMNVEV (reference sequence). V was trimmed by 8 bases and J by 0 bases, leaving 14 bases between them. The sequence came from a woman between 18 and 30 years old in good health and CMV-seropositive. The chain uses TRBV27 and TRBJ2-1; tentative D call: TRBD1 (6 bases). The source material was PBMCs. CDR3: CASGRQARSYNEQFF. CDR3 nucleotide sequence: TGTGCCAGCGGACGACAGGCCCGCTCCTACAATGAGCAGTTCTTC.